This record concerns one T cell receptor (beta chain) sequence. Germline V gene lookup returns CDR1 MNHEY and CDR2 SVGEGT. The CDR3 extends over 15 amino acids. With 0 bases removed from V and 5 bases from J, the gap between germline ends came to 13 bases. This specimen comes from a study of identical twins. TCRdb processed the 5' RACE reads anew with MiXCR; each CDR3 protein has one entry. The data show under 350,000 distinct CDR3 sequences, roughly 9% seen once. The data were also submitted as part of a second study, on yellow fever vaccine responses in identical twins.

The chain couples TRBV6-2 or TRBV6-3 to TRBJ2-5; D is unclear. The sample consisted of CD8+ T cells sorted from blood. The receptor comes from a young woman in good health. CDR3 nucleotide sequence: TGTGCCAGCAGTTACTCGAGTTATTTAGGGGAGACCCAGTACTTC. Protein sequence: CASSYSSYLGETQYF.